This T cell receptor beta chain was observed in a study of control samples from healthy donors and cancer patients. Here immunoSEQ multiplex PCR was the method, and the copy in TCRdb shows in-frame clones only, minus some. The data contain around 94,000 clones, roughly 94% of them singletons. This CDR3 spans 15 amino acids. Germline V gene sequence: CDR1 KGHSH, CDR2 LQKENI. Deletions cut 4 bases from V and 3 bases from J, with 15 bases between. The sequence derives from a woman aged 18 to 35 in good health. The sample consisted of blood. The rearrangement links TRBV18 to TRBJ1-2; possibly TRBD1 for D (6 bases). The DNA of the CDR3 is TGTGCCAGCTCACTCGGGGCAGGGGTCGACTATGGCTACACCTTC. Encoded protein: CASSLGAGVDYGYTF.